The source of this T cell receptor (beta chain) is a study of blood T cell repertoires in COVID-19. Study-level background: There were acute and convalescent COVID-19 samples, and they came from the United States, Italy and Spain.

Germline CDR1 and CDR2: LNHDA and SQIVND (reference sequence). V lost 6 bases, J lost 2 bases, and 11 bases lay in between. The CDR3 spans 13 residues. Produced via immunoSEQ multiplex PCR; TCRdb's table is partial and in-frame only. The table records under 200,000 clones, 83% of them present only once. Sequencing used peripheral blood. This sequence originates from a human donor in a cohort sampled during active COVID-19. The V and J genes are TRBV19 and TRBJ2-7, with D possibly being TRBD2 (5 bases). CDR3 in amino acids: CASREAGTYEQYF. CDR3 DNA: TGTGCCAGTAGGGAGGCCGGGACCTACGAGCAGTACTTC.